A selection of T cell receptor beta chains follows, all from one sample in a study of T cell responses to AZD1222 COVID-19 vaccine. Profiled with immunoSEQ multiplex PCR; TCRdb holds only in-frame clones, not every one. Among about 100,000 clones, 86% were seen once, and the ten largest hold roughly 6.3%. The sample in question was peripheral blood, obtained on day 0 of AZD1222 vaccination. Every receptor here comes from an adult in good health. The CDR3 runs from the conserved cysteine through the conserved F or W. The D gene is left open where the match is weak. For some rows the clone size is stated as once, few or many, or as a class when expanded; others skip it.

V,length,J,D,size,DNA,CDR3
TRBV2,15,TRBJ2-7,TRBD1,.,TGTGCCAGCAGTGAAGCGAGGCCAGGGGGATCCGAGCAGTACTTC,CASSEARPGGSEQYF
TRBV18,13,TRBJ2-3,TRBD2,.,TGTGCCAGCTCACCTGGGGGGGGAGATACGCAGTATTTT,CASSPGGGDTQYF
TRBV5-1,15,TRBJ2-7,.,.,TGCGCCAGCAGCGGGGGAATCGGCTCCGGGGACGAGCAGTACTTC,CASSGGIGSGDEQYF
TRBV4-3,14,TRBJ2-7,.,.,TGCGCCAGCAGCCAAGAGGCACAGGGTACCGAGCAGTACTTC,CASSQEAQGTEQYF
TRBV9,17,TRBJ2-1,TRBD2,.,TGTGCCAGCAGCGTAGGAATTTTAGCGGGGGGTTACAATGAGCAGTTCTTC,CASSVGILAGGYNEQFF
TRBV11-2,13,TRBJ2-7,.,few,TGTGCCAGCAGCGATACCTACTCCTACGAGCAGTACTTC,CASSDTYSYEQYF
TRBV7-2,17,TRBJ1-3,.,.,TGTGCCAGCAGCTTACTCGGGAGTATTAGCTCTGGAAACACCATATATTTT,CASSLLGSISSGNTIYF
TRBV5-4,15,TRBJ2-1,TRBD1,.,TGTGCCAGCAGCTTGGGACAGGGGGTTTACAATGAGCAGTTCTTC,CASSLGQGVYNEQFF
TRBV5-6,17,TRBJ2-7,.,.,TGTGCCAGCAGCTTGGTTGTGGGGCAGGGTCCCCTCTACGAGCAGTACTTC,CASSLVVGQGPLYEQYF
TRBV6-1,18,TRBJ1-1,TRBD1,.,TGTGCCAGCAGTGGGGGGGTCGGGACAGAATTAGGGAGGCCTGAAGCTTTCTTT,CASSGGVGTELGRPEAFF
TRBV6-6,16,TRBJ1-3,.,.,TGTGCCAGCAGTTACTCACAGGGACAACCTGGAAACACCATATATTTT,CASSYSQGQPGNTIYF
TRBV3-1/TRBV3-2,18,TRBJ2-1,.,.,TGTGCCAGCAGCCAAGATCTCCCCGCGGATTATGGGAACAATGAGCAGTTCTTC,CASSQDLPADYGNNEQFF
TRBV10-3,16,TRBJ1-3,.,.,TGTGCCATCAGGGATATAGATGGGAGACCTGGAAACACCATATATTTT,CAIRDIDGRPGNTIYF
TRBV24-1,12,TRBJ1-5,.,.,TGTGCCATAACGGACGGCAATCAGCCCCAGCATTTT,CAITDGNQPQHF
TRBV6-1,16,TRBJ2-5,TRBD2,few,TGTGCCAGCAGTGAAGAAGGGTTTGCGGGGGAAGAGACCCAGTACTTC,CASSEEGFAGEETQYF
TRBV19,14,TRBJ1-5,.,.,TGTGCCAGTATTGACAGCTGGGGCAATCAGCCCCAGCATTTT,CASIDSWGNQPQHF
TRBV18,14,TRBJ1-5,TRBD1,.,TGTGCCAGCTCACCTCAGGGGGCGAATCAGCCCCAGCATTTT,CASSPQGANQPQHF
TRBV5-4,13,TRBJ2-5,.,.,TGTGCCAGCAGCTTGGATTGGCAAGAGACCCAGTACTTC,CASSLDWQETQYF
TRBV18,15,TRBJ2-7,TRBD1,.,TGTGCCAGCTCACCCGGGACAGGGGCCACCTACGAGCAGTACTTC,CASSPGTGATYEQYF
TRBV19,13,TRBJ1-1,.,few,TGTGCCAGTAGTCCCCGGGAGGTCCCTGAAGCTTTCTTT,CASSPREVPEAFF
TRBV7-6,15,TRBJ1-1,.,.,TGTGCCAGCAGCCCGGGGACGGGCCGCTTCCCTGAAGCTTTCTTT,CASSPGTGRFPEAFF
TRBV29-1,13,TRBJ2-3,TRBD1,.,TGCAGCGTCCTGCGACAGGGGGCAGATACGCAGTATTTT,CSVLRQGADTQYF
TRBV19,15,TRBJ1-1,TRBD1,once,TGTGCCAGTAACCCAGTACAGGGGGCAGGGACTGAAGCTTTCTTT,CASNPVQGAGTEAFF
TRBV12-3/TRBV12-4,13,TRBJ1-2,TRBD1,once,TGTGCCAGCAAACGACAGGGCTGGAGTGGCTACACCTTC,CASKRQGWSGYTF
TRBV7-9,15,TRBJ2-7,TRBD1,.,TGTGCCAGCAGCTACCGGGACAGGCCCTCCTACGAGCAGTACTTC,CASSYRDRPSYEQYF
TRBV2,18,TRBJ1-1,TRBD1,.,TGTGCCAGCTACGCAGGGTTTCAGGGGGCGGGAATGGGCACTGAAGCTTTCTTT,CASYAGFQGAGMGTEAFF
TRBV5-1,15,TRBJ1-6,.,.,TGCGCCAGCAGCCTCGGACCGGACGGTAATTCACCCCTCCACTTT,CASSLGPDGNSPLHF
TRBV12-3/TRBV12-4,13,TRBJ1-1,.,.,TGTGCCAGCAGTTTAGGGGGTGGAACTGAAGCTTTCTTT,CASSLGGGTEAFF
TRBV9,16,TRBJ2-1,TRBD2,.,TGTGCCAGCAGCGGACTAGCGGGAGTCCCTTTCAATGAGCAGTTCTTC,CASSGLAGVPFNEQFF
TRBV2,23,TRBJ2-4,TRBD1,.,TGTGCCAGCAGTCATATGAAGGGACCATCCCCGGGACAGGGGTGGCTAGCCAAAAACATTCAGTACTTC,CASSHMKGPSPGQGWLAKNIQYF
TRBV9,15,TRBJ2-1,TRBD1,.,TGTGCCAGCAGCGTAGGGATGAGGGGGCAACATGAGCAGTTCTTC,CASSVGMRGQHEQFF
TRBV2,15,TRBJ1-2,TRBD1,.,TGTGCCAGCAGCGAGACCGGGACAGGGTCATATGGCTACACCTTC,CASSETGTGSYGYTF
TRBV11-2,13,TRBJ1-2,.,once,TGTGCCAGCAGCTTAGAGGGAAACTATGGCTACACCTTC,CASSLEGNYGYTF
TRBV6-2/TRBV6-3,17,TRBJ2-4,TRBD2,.,TGTGCCAGCAGCTCCGGACTAGCGGGAGGGCCGAGGTACATTCAGTACTTC,CASSSGLAGGPRYIQYF
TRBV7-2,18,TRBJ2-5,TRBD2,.,TGTGCCAGCAGCCAGGGACTAGCGGGGGGGCGGCGGTCGGAGACCCAGTACTTC,CASSQGLAGGRRSETQYF
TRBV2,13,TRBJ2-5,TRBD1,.,TGTGCCAGCGGCAGGGGGCGTGAGGGGACCCAGTACTTC,CASGRGREGTQYF
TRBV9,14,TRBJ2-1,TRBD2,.,TGTGCCAGCAGCGTTACTAGCGAGGTGTCTGAGCAGTTCTTC,CASSVTSEVSEQFF
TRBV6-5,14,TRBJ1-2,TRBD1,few,TGTGCCAGCAAACAACACGGGACAGACTATGGCTACACCTTC,CASKQHGTDYGYTF
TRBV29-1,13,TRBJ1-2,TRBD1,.,TGCAGCGCCGGGCCCGAGGGGGCAGGTGGCTACACCTTC,CSAGPEGAGGYTF
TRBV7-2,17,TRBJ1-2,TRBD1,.,TGTGCCAGCAGCTTAGTAGGGGGAGGGACAGGTCAGGGTGGCTACACCTTC,CASSLVGGGTGQGGYTF
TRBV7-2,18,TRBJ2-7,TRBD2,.,TGTGCCAGCAGCTACCATTTAGCGGGAGGGACAAGCTCCTACGAGCAGTACTTC,CASSYHLAGGTSSYEQYF
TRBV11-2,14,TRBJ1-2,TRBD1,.,TGTGCCAGCAGCTTAAGGACAGGGAACTATGGCTACACCTTC,CASSLRTGNYGYTF
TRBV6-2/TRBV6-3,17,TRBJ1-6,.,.,TGTGCCAGCAGCACCCCCGGACGAAGCTCCTATAATTCACCCCTCCACTTT,CASSTPGRSSYNSPLHF
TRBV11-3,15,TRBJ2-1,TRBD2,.,TGTGCCAGCAGCTTACCCGGGAGTAGGGAGGGTGAGCAGTTCTTC,CASSLPGSREGEQFF
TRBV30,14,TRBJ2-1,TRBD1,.,TGTGCCTGGAGTGCTGACAGGGGTTGGAATGAGCAGTTCTTC,CAWSADRGWNEQFF
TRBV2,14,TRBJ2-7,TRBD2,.,TGTGCCAGCACCCCGCTAGCGGGTGGCTACGAGCAGTACTTC,CASTPLAGGYEQYF
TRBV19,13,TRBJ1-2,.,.,TGTGCCAGTAGTAGCCAACACATCTATGGCTACACCTTC,CASSSQHIYGYTF
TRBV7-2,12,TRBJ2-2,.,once,TGTGCCAGCAGCCGAACTCTGGGGGAGCTGTTTTTT,CASSRTLGELFF
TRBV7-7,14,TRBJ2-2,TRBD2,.,TGTGCCAGCAGCTCCCGGGGGGGCAACGGGGAGCTGTTTTTT,CASSSRGGNGELFF
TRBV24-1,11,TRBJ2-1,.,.,TGTGCCACCAGTGCCCCGGGGGAGCAGTTCTTC,CATSAPGEQFF
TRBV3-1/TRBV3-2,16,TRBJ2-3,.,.,TGTGCCAGCAGCCAAGCTTTGCAGTTTCCCGCAGATACGCAGTATTTT,CASSQALQFPADTQYF
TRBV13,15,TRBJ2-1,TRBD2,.,TGTGCCAGCAGCTTAATGCTAGCGGGGGACAATGAGCAGTTCTTC,CASSLMLAGDNEQFF
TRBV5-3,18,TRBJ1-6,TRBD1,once,TGTGCCAGAAGCTTGGGGGGACAGGGGGTACCCTATAATTCACCCCTCCACTTT,CARSLGGQGVPYNSPLHF